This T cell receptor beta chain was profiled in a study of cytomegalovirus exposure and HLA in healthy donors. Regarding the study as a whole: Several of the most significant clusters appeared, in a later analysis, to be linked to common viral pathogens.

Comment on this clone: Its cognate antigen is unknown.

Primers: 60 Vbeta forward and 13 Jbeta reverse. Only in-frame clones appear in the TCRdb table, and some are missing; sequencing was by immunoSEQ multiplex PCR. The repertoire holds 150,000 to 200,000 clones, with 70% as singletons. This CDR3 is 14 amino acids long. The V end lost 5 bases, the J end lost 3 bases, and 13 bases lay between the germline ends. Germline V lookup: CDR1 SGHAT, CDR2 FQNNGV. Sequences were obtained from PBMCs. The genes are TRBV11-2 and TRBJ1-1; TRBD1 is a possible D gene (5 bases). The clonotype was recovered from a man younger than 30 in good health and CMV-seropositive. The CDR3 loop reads CASSLDPRDTEAFF. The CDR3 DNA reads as TGTGCCAGCAGCCTTGACCCCAGGGACACTGAAGCTTTCTTT.